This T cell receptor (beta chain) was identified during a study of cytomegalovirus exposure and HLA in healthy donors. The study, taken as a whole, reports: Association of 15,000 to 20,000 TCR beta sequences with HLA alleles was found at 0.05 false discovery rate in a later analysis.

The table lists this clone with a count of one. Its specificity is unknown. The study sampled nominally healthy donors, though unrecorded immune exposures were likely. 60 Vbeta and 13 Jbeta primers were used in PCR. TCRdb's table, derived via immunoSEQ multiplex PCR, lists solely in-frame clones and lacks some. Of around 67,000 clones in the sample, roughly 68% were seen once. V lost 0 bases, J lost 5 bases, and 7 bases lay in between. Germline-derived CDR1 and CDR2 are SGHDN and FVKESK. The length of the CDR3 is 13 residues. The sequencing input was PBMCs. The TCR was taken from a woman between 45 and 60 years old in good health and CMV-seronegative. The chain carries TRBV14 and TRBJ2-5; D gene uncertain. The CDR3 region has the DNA TGTGCCAGCAGCCAAGATAACGAGGAGACCCAGTACTTC. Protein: CASSQDNEETQYF.